These T cell receptor beta chains were read from a single sample in a study of T cell responses to AZD1222 COVID-19 vaccine. Generated by immunoSEQ multiplex PCR, the TCRdb table keeps only in-frame clones and is missing some. The repertoire holds about 190,000 clones, with around 89% as singletons. Source: peripheral blood, taken on day 0 of AZD1222 vaccination. The receptor set was obtained from an adult in good health. Both conserved end residues are part of each CDR3. A D gene is named only where the DNA matches it firmly. Not every row has a clone size; where given, it reads once, few, many or a size class.

cdr3_nt | cdr3_aa | d_call | cdr3_length | j_call | v_call | clone_size
TGTGCCAGCAGAATGAACACCGGGGAGCTGTTTTTT | CASRMNTGELFF | . | 12 | TRBJ2-2 | TRBV2 | .
TGTGCCAGCAGCTTTAATACGATCGGGTCGTTCAAGCAGTACTTC | CASSFNTIGSFKQYF | . | 15 | TRBJ2-7 | TRBV5-4 | .
TGCAGCGGCGGGGGGGTTTCCTACAATGAGCAGTTCTTC | CSGGGVSYNEQFF | TRBD2 | 13 | TRBJ2-1 | TRBV29-1 | .
TGTGCCAGCAGCTCCGCCATTGGAGGGGCGCGGGTGGGCACTGAAGCTTTCTTT | CASSSAIGGARVGTEAFF | . | 18 | TRBJ1-1 | TRBV5-4 | once
TGCGCCAGCTCTCCCCAGGGGACGAGCTCCTACGAGCAGTACTTC | CASSPQGTSSYEQYF | . | 15 | TRBJ2-7 | TRBV5-1 | .
TGTGCCAGCAGTGATGACAGGGGCCGGGCCAATGAGCAGTTCTTC | CASSDDRGRANEQFF | TRBD1 | 15 | TRBJ2-1 | TRBV2 | .
TGTGCCAGCACCGGGGGTACAGATACGCAGTATTTT | CASTGGTDTQYF | . | 12 | TRBJ2-3 | TRBV6-5 | .
TGTGCCAGTAGCCGAACCCGGAGAGGGGATCAGCCCCAGCATTTT | CASSRTRRGDQPQHF | . | 15 | TRBJ1-5 | TRBV19 | .
TGCGCCAGCAGTCCAGGGGACAGGGAAAGCTACGAGCAGTACTTC | CASSPGDRESYEQYF | TRBD1 | 15 | TRBJ2-7 | TRBV10-1 | once
TGTGCCAGCAGACAAAACGGACAGGGTAATTCACCCCTCCACTTT | CASRQNGQGNSPLHF | TRBD1 | 15 | TRBJ1-6 | TRBV2 | once
TGTGCTAGTGGTCGGACAGAAAACTATGGCTACACCTTC | CASGRTENYGYTF | . | 13 | TRBJ1-2 | TRBV12-5 | .
TGTGCCAGCAGTGATGTCATGGGGGGGGTTTTCTTT | CASSDVMGGVFF | . | 12 | TRBJ1-1 | TRBV6-4 | .
TGTGCTAGTGGTTTAGTAGGGAATAATTCACCCCTCCACTTT | CASGLVGNNSPLHF | . | 14 | TRBJ1-6 | TRBV12-5 | few
TGTGCCAGTAGTATGACCAGCGGGAGCACAGATACGCAGTATTTT | CASSMTSGSTDTQYF | . | 15 | TRBJ2-3 | TRBV19 | .
TGTGCCAGCAGCGTAGACGCGGGGTTCCTTACCGGGGAGCTGTTTTTT | CASSVDAGFLTGELFF | . | 16 | TRBJ2-2 | TRBV9 | .
TGTGCCAGCAGCGGACAGAGGGGACAGGCATATGGCTACACCTTC | CASSGQRGQAYGYTF | TRBD1 | 15 | TRBJ1-2 | TRBV3-1/TRBV3-2 | .
TGTGCCAGCAGCCCCGGTTTTTCGAGCTCTCGGCACCAGTACTACGAGCAGTACTTC | CASSPGFSSSRHQYYEQYF | . | 19 | TRBJ2-7 | TRBV7-9 | .
TGTGCCAGCAGCCCCTGGTCGAACACTGAAGCTTTCTTT | CASSPWSNTEAFF | . | 13 | TRBJ1-1 | TRBV5-4 | .
TGCGCCAGCAGTTTAACGGGACTCGCCGGGGAGCAGTTCTTC | CASSLTGLAGEQFF | . | 14 | TRBJ2-1 | TRBV10-1 | .
TGTGCCAGCTCACGGGGACTAGCGGGGTTTGAGACCCAGTACTTC | CASSRGLAGFETQYF | TRBD2 | 15 | TRBJ2-5 | TRBV18 | .
TGTGCCAGCAGCGTAGAACCCTTGGATATCGAGACCCAGTACTTC | CASSVEPLDIETQYF | . | 15 | TRBJ2-5 | TRBV9 | .
TGTGCCAGCAGCGAAGACCGGCGGGAGACCCAGTACTTC | CASSEDRRETQYF | . | 13 | TRBJ2-5 | TRBV13 | .
TGTGCCAGCCCGGATAAAGGATCTCCGGGTTATCAGCCCCAGCATTTT | CASPDKGSPGYQPQHF | . | 16 | TRBJ1-5 | TRBV19 | .
TGTGCCACCAGTGAGACCCCCGGGACAGGCGATCAGTACTTC | CATSETPGTGDQYF | TRBD1 | 14 | TRBJ2-7 | TRBV24-1 | .
TGTGCCAGCAGCAAAGGGACAGCCACTAACTATGGCTACACCTTC | CASSKGTATNYGYTF | TRBD1 | 15 | TRBJ1-2 | TRBV7-9 | .
TGTGCCAGCAGTGACCCAGGGGAGCGGGCTTTCTTT | CASSDPGERAFF | . | 12 | TRBJ1-1 | TRBV6-2/TRBV6-3 | .